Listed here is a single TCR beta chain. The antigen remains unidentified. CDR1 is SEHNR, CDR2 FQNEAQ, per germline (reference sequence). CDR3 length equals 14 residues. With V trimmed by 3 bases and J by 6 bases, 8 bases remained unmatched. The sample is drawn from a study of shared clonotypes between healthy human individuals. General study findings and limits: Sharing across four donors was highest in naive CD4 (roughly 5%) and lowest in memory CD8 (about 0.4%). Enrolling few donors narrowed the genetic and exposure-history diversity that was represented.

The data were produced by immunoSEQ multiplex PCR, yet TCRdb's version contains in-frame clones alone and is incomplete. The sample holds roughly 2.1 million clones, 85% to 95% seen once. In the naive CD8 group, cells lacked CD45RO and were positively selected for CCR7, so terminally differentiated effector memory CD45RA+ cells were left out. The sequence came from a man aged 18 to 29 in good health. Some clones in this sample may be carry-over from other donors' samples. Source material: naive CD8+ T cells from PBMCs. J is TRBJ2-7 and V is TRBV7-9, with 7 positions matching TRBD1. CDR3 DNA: TGTGCCAGCAGCTTTTCGGACAGGTGGTCCGAGCAGTACTTC. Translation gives CASSFSDRWSEQYF.